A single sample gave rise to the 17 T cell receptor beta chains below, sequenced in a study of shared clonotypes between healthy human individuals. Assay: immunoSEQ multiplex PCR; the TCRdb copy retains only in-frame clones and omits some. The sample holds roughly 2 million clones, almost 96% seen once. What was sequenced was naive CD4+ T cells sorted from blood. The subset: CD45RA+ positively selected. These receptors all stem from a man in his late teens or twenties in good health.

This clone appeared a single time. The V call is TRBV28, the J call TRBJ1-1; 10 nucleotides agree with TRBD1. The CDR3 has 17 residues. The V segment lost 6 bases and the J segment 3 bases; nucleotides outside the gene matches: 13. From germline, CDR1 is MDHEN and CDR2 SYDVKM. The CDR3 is CASSRLGQGPKDTEAFF. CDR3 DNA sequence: TGTGCCAGCAGCCGTCTGGGACAGGGGCCAAAGGACACTGAAGCTTTCTTT.

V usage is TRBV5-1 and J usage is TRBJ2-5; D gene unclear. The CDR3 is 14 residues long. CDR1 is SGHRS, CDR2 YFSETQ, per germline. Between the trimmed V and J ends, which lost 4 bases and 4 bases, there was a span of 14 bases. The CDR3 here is CASSHGSSGETQYF. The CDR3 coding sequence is TGCGCCAGCAGCCACGGATCCTCGGGAGAGACCCAGTACTTC.

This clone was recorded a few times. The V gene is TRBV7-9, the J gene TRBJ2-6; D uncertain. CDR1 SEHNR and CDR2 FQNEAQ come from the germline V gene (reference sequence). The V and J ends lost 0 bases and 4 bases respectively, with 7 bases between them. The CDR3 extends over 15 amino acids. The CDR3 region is CASSLALEGANVLTF. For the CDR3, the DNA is TGTGCCAGCAGCTTAGCGCTCGAAGGGGCCAACGTCCTGACTTTC.

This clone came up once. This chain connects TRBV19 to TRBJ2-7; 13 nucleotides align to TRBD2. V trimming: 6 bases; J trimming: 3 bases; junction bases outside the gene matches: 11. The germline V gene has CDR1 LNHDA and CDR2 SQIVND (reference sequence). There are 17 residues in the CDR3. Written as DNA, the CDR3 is TGTGCCAGTAGGAAACTAGCGGGGGGGCCCGAAGGCTACGAGCAGTACTTC. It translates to CASRKLAGGPEGYEQYF.

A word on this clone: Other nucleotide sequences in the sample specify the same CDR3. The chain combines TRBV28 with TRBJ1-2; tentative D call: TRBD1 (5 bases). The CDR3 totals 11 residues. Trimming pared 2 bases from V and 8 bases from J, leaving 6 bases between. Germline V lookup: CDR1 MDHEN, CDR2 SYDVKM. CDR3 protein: CASSLRGGYTF. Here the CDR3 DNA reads TGTGCCAGCAGTTTAAGGGGCGGCTACACCTTC.

CDR3 loop: CASSRSGLSSYEQYF. Written as DNA, the CDR3 is TGTGCCAGCAGTCGGTCGGGACTTTCCTCCTACGAGCAGTACTTC. The V call is TRBV5-6, the J call TRBJ2-7, with D possibly TRBD2 on 6 matching bases. Trimming left V 5 bases short and J 0 bases short, with 15 bases between. CDR1 is SGHDT, CDR2 YYEEEE, per germline. The CDR3 spans 15 residues.

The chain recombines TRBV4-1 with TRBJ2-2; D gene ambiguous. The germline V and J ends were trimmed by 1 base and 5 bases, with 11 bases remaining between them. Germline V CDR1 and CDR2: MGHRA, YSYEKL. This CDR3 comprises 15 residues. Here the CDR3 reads CASSQVVQLTGELFF. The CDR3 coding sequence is TGCGCCAGCAGCCAAGTAGTACAGCTGACCGGGGAGCTGTTTTTT.

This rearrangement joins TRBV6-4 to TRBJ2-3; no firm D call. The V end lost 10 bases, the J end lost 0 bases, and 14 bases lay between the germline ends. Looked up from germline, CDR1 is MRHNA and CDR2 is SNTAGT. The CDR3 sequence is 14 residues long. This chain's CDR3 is CATSTEPSTDTQYF. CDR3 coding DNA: TGTGCCACCTCGACCGAGCCTAGCACAGATACGCAGTATTTT.

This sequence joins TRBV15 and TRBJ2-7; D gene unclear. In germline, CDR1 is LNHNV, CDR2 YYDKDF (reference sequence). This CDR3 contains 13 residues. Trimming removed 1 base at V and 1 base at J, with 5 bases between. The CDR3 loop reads CATSRVVSYEQYF. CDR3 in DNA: TGTGCCACCAGCAGAGTAGTGTCCTACGAGCAGTACTTC.

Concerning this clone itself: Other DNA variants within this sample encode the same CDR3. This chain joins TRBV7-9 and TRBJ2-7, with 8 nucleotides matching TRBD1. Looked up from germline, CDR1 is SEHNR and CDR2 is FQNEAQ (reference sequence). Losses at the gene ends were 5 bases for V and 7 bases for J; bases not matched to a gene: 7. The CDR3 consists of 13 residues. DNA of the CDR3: TGTGCCAGCAGCCCAGGGGGCGCGGGGGAGCAGTACTTC. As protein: CASSPGGAGEQYF.

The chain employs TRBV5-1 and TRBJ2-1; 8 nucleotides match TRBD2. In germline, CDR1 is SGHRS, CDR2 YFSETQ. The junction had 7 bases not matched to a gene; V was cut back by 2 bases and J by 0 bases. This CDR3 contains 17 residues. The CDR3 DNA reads TGCGCCAGCAGCTTTCTTTCCAGCGGGAGCTCCTACAATGAGCAGTTCTTC. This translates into CASSFLSSGSSYNEQFF.

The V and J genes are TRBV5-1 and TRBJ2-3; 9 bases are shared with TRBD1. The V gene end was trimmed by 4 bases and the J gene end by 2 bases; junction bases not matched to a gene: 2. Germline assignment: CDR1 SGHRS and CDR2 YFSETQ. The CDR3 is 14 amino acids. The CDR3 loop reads CASSRTGATDTQYF. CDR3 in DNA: TGCGCCAGCAGCCGGACAGGGGCCACAGATACGCAGTATTTT.

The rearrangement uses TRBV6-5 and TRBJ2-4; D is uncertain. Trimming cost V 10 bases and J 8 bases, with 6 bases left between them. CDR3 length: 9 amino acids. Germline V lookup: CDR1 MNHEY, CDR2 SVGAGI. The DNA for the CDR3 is TGTGCCACCCCCGACATTCAGTACTTC. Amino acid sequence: CATPDIQYF.

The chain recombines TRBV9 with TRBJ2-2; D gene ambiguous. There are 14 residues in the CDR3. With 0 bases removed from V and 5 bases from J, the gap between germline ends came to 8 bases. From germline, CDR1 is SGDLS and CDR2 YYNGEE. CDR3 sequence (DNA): TGTGCCAGCAGCGTAGATTGGGGTACCGGGGAGCTGTTTTTT. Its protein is CASSVDWGTGELFF.

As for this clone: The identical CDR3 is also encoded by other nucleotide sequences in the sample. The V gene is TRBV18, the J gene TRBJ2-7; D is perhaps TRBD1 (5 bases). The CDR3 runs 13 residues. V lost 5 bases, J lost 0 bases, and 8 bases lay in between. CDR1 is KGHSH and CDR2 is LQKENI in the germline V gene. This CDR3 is CASSRGSSYEQYF. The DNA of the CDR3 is TGTGCCAGCTCAAGGGGCAGCTCCTACGAGCAGTACTTC.

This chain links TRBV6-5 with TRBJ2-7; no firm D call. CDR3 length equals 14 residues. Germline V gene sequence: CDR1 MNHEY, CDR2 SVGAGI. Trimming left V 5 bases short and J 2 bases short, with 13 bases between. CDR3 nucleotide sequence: TGTGCCAGCAGTGCGTCGGTAGTTACCTACGAGCAGTACTTC. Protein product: CASSASVVTYEQYF.

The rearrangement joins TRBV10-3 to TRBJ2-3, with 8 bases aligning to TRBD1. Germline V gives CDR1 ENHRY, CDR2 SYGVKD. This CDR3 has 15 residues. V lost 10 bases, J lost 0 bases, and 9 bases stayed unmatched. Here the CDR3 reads CATSGQVTSTDTQYF. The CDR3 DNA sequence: TGTGCCACCTCGGGACAGGTCACTAGCACAGATACGCAGTATTTT.